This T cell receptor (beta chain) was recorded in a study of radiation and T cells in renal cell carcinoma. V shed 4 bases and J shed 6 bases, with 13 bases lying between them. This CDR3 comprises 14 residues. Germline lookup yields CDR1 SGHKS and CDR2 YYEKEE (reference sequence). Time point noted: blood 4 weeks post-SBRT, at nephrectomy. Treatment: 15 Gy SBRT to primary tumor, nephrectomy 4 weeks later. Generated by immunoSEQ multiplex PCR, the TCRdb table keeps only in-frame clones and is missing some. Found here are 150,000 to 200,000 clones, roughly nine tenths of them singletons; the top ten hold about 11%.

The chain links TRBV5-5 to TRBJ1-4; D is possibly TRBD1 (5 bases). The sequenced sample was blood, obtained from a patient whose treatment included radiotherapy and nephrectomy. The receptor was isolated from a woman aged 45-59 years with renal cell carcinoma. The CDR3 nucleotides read TGTGCCAGCAGCGATGACAGAGGGGATGAAAAACTGTTTTTT. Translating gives CASSDDRGDEKLFF.